This entry lists 19 T cell receptor beta chains sequenced from one sample in a study of blood T cell repertoires in COVID-19 (dated by TCRdb to 2018 to 2020). Library preparation used the immunoSEQ multiplex PCR assay. TCRdb retrieved this table from immuneACCESS and kept in-frame rearrangements only. Not all clones are present; in checked studies, unresolved V genes account for under half, and no reason is known for the remainder. This sample is represented by 210,000 or so clones; roughly four fifths of them were singletons. Around 12% of the sample is taken by the ten largest. Sequencing was performed on peripheral blood. Source of these receptors: a woman aged 40 to 50 with acute or convalescent COVID-19.

The V gene is TRBV13, the J gene TRBJ1-1; tentative D call: TRBD1 (5 bases). CDR3 size: 14 residues. Germline lookup yields CDR1 PRHDT and CDR2 FYEKMQ (reference sequence). The germline V and J ends were trimmed by 4 bases and 0 bases, with 9 bases remaining between them. As DNA, the CDR3 is TGTGCCAGCAGCTCCGCGGGACTGAACACTGAAGCTTTCTTT. Its protein product is CASSSAGLNTEAFF.

The V call is TRBV19, the J call TRBJ2-1, with TRBD1 matching over 7 bases. This CDR3 contains 16 residues. The germline V gene encodes CDR1 LNHDA and CDR2 SQIVND (reference sequence). V lost 5 bases to trimming and J lost 3 bases; unmatched junction nucleotides: 10. For the CDR3, the DNA is TGTGCCAGTAGTCTGACGGGACAGAAAAACTACAATGAGCAGTTCTTC. Protein product: CASSLTGQKNYNEQFF.

This chain connects TRBV5-1 to TRBJ1-2; D gene uncertain. Between the trimmed V and J ends, which lost 4 bases and 1 base, there was a span of 8 bases. CDR3 size: 13 residues. Germline V gene data show CDR1 as SGHRS and CDR2 as YFSETQ. In nucleotides, the CDR3 is TGCGCCAGCAGCCCGATCGGTAACTATGGCTACACCTTC. Translated: CASSPIGNYGYTF.

The table lists this clone with a count of one. The J gene is TRBJ2-7, the V gene TRBV5-5, with 9 bases matching TRBD1. The CDR3 consists of 16 residues. The junction had 7 bases not matched to a gene; V was cut back by 0 bases and J by 3 bases. The germline gives CDR1 SGHKS, CDR2 YYEKEE (reference sequence). This CDR3 reads CASSLEGQGAYYEQYF. Written as DNA, the CDR3 is TGTGCCAGCAGCTTGGAGGGACAGGGCGCCTACTACGAGCAGTACTTC.

CDR3 residues: CASSHPLVKAQYF. The DNA for the CDR3 is TGTGCCAGCAGTCACCCCCTAGTTAAGGCGCAGTATTTT. The chain employs TRBV6-5 and TRBJ2-3; the D is unclear. CDR3 length equals 13 residues. The V and J ends lost 5 bases and 10 bases respectively, with 16 bases between them. Looked up from germline, CDR1 is MNHEY and CDR2 is SVGAGI.

Comments on this clone: One junction end does not reproduce the germline sequence, and a read error may be involved. The chain is built from TRBV11-2 and TRBJ2-3; 11 bases are shared with TRBD2. The germline V gene has CDR1 SGHAT and CDR2 FQNNGV. The CDR3 loop spans 15 amino acids. The CDR3 DNA follows: TGTGCCAGCAGATTAGCGGGAGGGCCAACAGATACGCAGTATTTT. This sequence encodes CASRLAGGPTDTQYF.

The rearrangement links TRBV20-1 to TRBJ2-5; D is perhaps TRBD1 (6 bases). The CDR3 totals 11 residues. Looked up from germline, CDR1 is DFQATT and CDR2 is SNEGSKA (reference sequence). Trimming removed 6 bases from V and 5 bases from J, with 10 bases in between. DNA for the CDR3: TGCAGTGCCAACCAGGGGGAGACCCAGTACTTC. Residues: CSANQGETQYF.

This chain connects TRBV4-2 to TRBJ1-2, with TRBD1 matching 7 bases. The V gene's germline CDR1 is LGHNA and CDR2 YNFKEQ. After removal of 4 bases from V and 5 bases from J, the junction contained 4 bases not matched to a gene. The CDR3 contains 13 residues. In nucleotides, the CDR3 is TGTGCCAGCAGCCTCAGGGACAGTTATGGCTACACCTTC. This translates into CASSLRDSYGYTF.

The chain carries TRBV7-2 and TRBJ2-5, with D maybe TRBD1 (5 bases). This CDR3 contains 16 residues. Trimming took off 1 base at V and 1 base at J, with 13 bases between the two ends. Germline V CDR1 and CDR2: SGHTA, FQGNSA. The CDR3 loop is CASSLGQTEFQETQYF. The CDR3 region has the DNA TGTGCCAGCAGCTTAGGTCAGACAGAATTCCAAGAGACCCAGTACTTC.

V usage is TRBV6-5 and J usage is TRBJ2-2, with D tentatively TRBD2 (6 bases). CDR3 size: 14 residues. The germline V gene has CDR1 MNHEY and CDR2 SVGAGI. Trimming removed 6 bases from V and 0 bases from J, with 8 bases in between. CDR3 in amino acids: CASRSGANTGELFF. In DNA, the CDR3 is TGTGCCAGCAGATCGGGGGCGAACACCGGGGAGCTGTTTTTT.

The chain uses TRBV27 and TRBJ2-1; TRBD1 agrees at 7 bases. The trim removed 4 bases at V and 7 bases at J, leaving 1 base unmatched. There are 12 residues in the CDR3. The germline V gene encodes CDR1 MNHEY and CDR2 SMNVEV (reference sequence). The CDR3 here is CASSSGGNEQFF. In nucleotides, the CDR3 is TGTGCCAGCAGTTCAGGGGGTAATGAGCAGTTCTTC.

This clone has only a few counts. The CDR3 bases are TGCGCCAGCAGCGTTCAGGGGGCGAACACTGAAGCTTTCTTT. Translated, it gives CASSVQGANTEAFF. The chain recombines TRBV5-1 with TRBJ1-1; 8 nucleotides agree with TRBD1. Germline-derived CDR1 and CDR2 are SGHRS and YFSETQ. The CDR3 contains 14 residues. Trimming at V came to 4 bases and at J to 1 base, leaving 3 bases not matched to a gene.

The J gene is TRBJ1-1, the V gene TRBV2; TRBD1 aligns across 7 bases. The germline CDR1 and CDR2 sequences are SNHLY and FYNNEI. The CDR3 has 14 amino acids. Trimming took 4 bases from V and 7 from J; bases not matched to a gene: 9. The CDR3 nucleotides are TGTGCCAGCAGTGCCCGGACAGGAAGGGTTGAAGCTTTCTTT. Encoded protein: CASSARTGRVEAFF.

The J gene is TRBJ1-1, the V gene TRBV2; D may be TRBD1 (5 bases). The CDR3 is 10 residues long. Trimming left V 9 bases short and J 11 bases short, with 13 bases between. From germline, CDR1 is SNHLY and CDR2 FYNNEI. The CDR3 sequence is CARGEGWAFF. The CDR3 region has the DNA TGTGCCAGAGGGGAGGGCTGGGCTTTCTTT.

The sample holds one count of this clone. This rearrangement joins TRBV19 to TRBJ1-5; tentative D call: TRBD1 (5 bases). Germline V gene data show CDR1 as LNHDA and CDR2 as SQIVND (reference sequence). The V gene lost 10 bases and the J gene lost 1 base, with 20 bases spanning the gap. The CDR3 runs 16 residues. As DNA, the CDR3 is TGTGCCACCCGACGCCTAGGGGTTTACAGCAATCAGCCCCAGCATTTT. It translates to CATRRLGVYSNQPQHF.

The chain joins TRBV4-3 to TRBJ1-2; TRBD1 aligns across 9 bases. The CDR3 runs to 15 residues. The germline V gene has CDR1 LGHNA and CDR2 YSLEER. V gave up 5 bases and J gave up 8 bases; unmatched junction bases: 12. The CDR3 region has the DNA TGCGCCAGCAGCTCAGATACAGGGGGCGCTTACGGCTACACCTTC. Translated, it gives CASSSDTGGAYGYTF.

V gene TRBV10-3 combines with J gene TRBJ2-3, with D possibly TRBD2 on 7 matching bases. Deletions cut 8 bases from V and 2 bases from J, with 20 bases between. The CDR3 sequence is 16 residues long. Germline-derived CDR1 and CDR2 are ENHRY and SYGVKD. The CDR3 loop is CAIGGGGHRDTDTQYF. DNA of the CDR3: TGTGCCATCGGGGGAGGGGGGCATCGAGACACAGATACGCAGTATTTT.

This clone was seen a handful of times. The chain has TRBV19 and TRBJ1-2; TRBD1 is a possible D gene (5 bases). Germline-derived CDR1 and CDR2 are LNHDA and SQIVND (reference sequence). There are 14 residues in the CDR3. V dropped 3 bases and J dropped 4 bases, with 12 bases sitting between them. CDR3: CASSIDRGGYGYTF. DNA for the CDR3: TGTGCCAGTAGTATTGATAGGGGCGGCTATGGCTACACCTTC.

This clone appeared a single time. The chain joins TRBV12-3 or TRBV12-4 to TRBJ1-1; D gene unclear. The CDR3 runs to 13 residues. V was trimmed by 6 bases and J by 2 bases, leaving 10 bases between them. The CDR3 DNA is TGTGCCAGCAGGCAGACACCTAACACTGAAGCTTTCTTT. It encodes CASRQTPNTEAFF.